The clone carrying this T cell receptor (beta chain) appeared a few times. The target antigen is unknown. This sample was included in a study of T-cell memory formation after mild COVID-19. General study points: Shrinking CD4+ clones resided mostly in CM and EM, and CD8+ ones in EMRA. Day 37-peaking second-wave clones had unconfirmed SARS-CoV-2 specificity. Later expanders leaned toward CD4+, whereas clones contracting from day 15 to 85 were balanced CD4/CD8.

This CDR3 contains 15 residues. Trimming cost V 0 bases and J 4 bases, with 12 bases left between them. The germline CDR1 and CDR2 sequences are LNHNV and YYDKDF (reference sequence). TCRdb re-derived calls from the 5' RACE reads in MiXCR, one entry per CDR3 protein. The sample has roughly 300,000 distinct CDR3 sequences, around 15% seen once. V and J are TRBV15 and TRBJ2-5, with unresolved D. This clonotype was sampled from a man between 18 and 29 years old who had mild COVID-19 (a few samples of this study predate the infection). Cell type and time point are not known. The sequenced sample was PBMCs or a T cell subset sorted from them (not recorded which). CDR3 protein: CATSRDQYYRETQYF. In nucleotides, the CDR3 is TGTGCCACCAGCAGAGATCAATACTACCGAGAGACCCAGTACTTC.